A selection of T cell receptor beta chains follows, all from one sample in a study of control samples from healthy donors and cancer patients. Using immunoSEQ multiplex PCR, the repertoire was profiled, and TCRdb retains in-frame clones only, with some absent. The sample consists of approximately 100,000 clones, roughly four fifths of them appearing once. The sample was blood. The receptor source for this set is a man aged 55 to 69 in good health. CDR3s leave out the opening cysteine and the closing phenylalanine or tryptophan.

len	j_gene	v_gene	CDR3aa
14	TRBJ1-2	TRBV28	ASSLVAQPTYYGYT
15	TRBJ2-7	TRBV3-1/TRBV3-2	ASSQGGAGQSSYEQY
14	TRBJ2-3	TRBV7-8	ASSFARGFNTDTQY
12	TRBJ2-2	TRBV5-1	ASSLEGGTGELF
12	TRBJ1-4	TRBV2	ASSRQGLNEKLF
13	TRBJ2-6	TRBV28	ASSYPGAGANVLT
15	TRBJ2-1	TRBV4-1	ASSERGASGDRNEQF
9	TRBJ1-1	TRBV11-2	ASRMGTEAF
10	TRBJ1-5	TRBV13	ASSLGNQPQH
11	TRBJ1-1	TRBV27	ASSTYRFTEAF
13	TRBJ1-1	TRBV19	ASSIGGGGNTEAF
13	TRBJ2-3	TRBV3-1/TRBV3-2	ASSLAGGGTDTQY
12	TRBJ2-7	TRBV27	ASGQEPGLSEQY
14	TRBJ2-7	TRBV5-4	ASSLDGRKINYEQY
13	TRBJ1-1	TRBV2	ASRAPADRGTEAF
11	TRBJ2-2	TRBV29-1	SVSTLNTGELF
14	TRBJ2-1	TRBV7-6	ASSLVLLSSYNEQF
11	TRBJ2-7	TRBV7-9	ASSLSSPYEQY
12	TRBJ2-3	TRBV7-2	ASSLGRSTDTQY
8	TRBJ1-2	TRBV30	AWWSSGYT
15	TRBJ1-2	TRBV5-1	ASSSPVRPGSDYGYT
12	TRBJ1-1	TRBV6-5	ASRDQGFGTEAF
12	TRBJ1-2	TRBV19	ASTYAGLGYGYT
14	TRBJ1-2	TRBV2	ASSEGPGTFNYGYT
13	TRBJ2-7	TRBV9	ASSVGTSTHYEQY
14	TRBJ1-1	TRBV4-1	ASSHYPGRRNTEAF
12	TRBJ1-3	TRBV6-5	ASSSALSGNTIY
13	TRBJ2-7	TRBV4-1	ASSPGPRNSYEQY